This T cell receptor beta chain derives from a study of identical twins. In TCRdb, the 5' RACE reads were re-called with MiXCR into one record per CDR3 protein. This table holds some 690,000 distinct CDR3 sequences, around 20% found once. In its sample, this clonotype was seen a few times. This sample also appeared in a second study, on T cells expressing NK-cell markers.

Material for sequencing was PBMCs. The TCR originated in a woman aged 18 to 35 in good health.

Here the CDR3 DNA reads TGTGCCAGCAGCTTATTATTGGGCCGGACAGGGTTCAATGAGCAGTTCTTC. This translates into CASSLLLGRTGFNEQFF. The V call is TRBV11-2, the J call TRBJ2-1; TRBD1 aligns across 8 bases. The J segment lost 6 bases and the V segment lost 2 bases, leaving 12 bases of the junction unmatched. The CDR3 is 17 residues long. In germline, CDR1 is SGHAT, CDR2 FQNNGV.